Shown below are 23 T cell receptor beta chains from a single sample sequenced in a study of blood T cells in healthy people across ages. Then a second PCR, running roughly 6 to 11 cycles, was carried out with a sample-barcoded 5' primer and a J-beta primer mix. TCRdb ran MiXCR on the 5' RACE reads and lists one entry per CDR3 protein. The table shows more than 650,000 distinct CDR3 sequences, with about a fifth occurring only once. The sample was blood. The receptors originated from a man between 65 and 85 years old in good health.

The chain has TRBV30 and TRBJ1-1; D possibly corresponds to TRBD1 (6 bases). The V and J ends lost 0 bases and 2 bases respectively, with 7 bases between them. Looked up from germline, CDR1 is GTSNPN and CDR2 is SVGIG (reference sequence). CDR3 length: 13 residues. In DNA form, the CDR3 reads TGTGCCTGGAGTGTACAGGGTAACACTGAAGCTTTCTTT. It codes for CAWSVQGNTEAFF.

The chain is built from TRBV20-1 and TRBJ1-1; the D gene is possibly TRBD1 (6 bases). Germline CDR1 and CDR2: DFQATT and SNEGSKA (reference sequence). CDR3 length: 13 residues. The V gene lost 6 bases and the J gene lost 3 bases, with 14 bases spanning the gap. The CDR3 loop is CSAGGKGDTEAFF. For the CDR3, the DNA is TGCAGTGCGGGCGGGAAGGGGGACACTGAAGCTTTCTTT.

The chain links TRBV7-3 to TRBJ2-1; 10 nucleotides align to TRBD2. Germline V gene data show CDR1 as SGHTA and CDR2 as FQGTGA. This CDR3 is built from 15 residues. V dropped 1 base and J dropped 8; count of bases not matched to a gene: 5. CDR3 bases: TGTGCCAGCAGCTTAATAGCGGGAGGCCGGGATGAGCAGTTCTTC. Residues: CASSLIAGGRDEQFF.

The V call is TRBV28, the J call TRBJ2-5; a possible D gene is TRBD2 (6 bases). CDR1 and CDR2 from the germline V gene are MDHEN and SYDVKM. The CDR3 sequence is 11 residues long. The ends were cut back, 6 bases at V and 7 bases at J, with 9 bases in the middle. The CDR3 reads CASRGLATQYF. DNA for the CDR3: TGTGCCAGCAGGGGACTCGCGACCCAGTACTTC.

J is TRBJ2-3 and V is TRBV10-3; D may be TRBD2 (5 bases). This CDR3 is built from 14 residues. With 8 bases removed from V and 4 bases from J, the gap between germline ends came to 16 bases. The germline gives CDR1 ENHRY, CDR2 SYGVKD. Written as DNA, the CDR3 is TGTGCCATCCGGGCTAACTCGGGATCAGATACGCAGTATTTT. This codes for CAIRANSGSDTQYF.

The chain has TRBV21-1 and TRBJ1-6; the table's D call, TRBD1, has no DNA check behind it. TRBV21-1 corresponds to a pseudogene. This CDR3 has 17 amino acids. Here the CDR3 reads CASSPKRTPEYNSPLHF. As DNA, the CDR3 is TGTGCCAGCAGCCCAAAGAGAACCCCGGAGTATAATTCACCCCTCCACTTT.

Turning to this clonotype: The conserved final phenylalanine or tryptophan is absent from the CDR3, which likely points to a read error. V usage is TRBV7-2 and J usage is TRBJ2-1; possible D gene TRBD2, 5 bases. V gave up 1 base and J gave up 5 bases, with 12 bases separating them. This CDR3 contains 15 residues. Germline V lookup: CDR1 SGHTA, CDR2 FQGNSA. In DNA form, the CDR3 reads TGTGCCAGCAGCTTAGATGGGAGCTGGAACAATGAGCAGTTCCTC. Translation: CASSLDGSWNNEQFL.

The V and J genes are TRBV29-1 and TRBJ2-2; 8 nucleotides match TRBD1. With V trimmed by 5 bases and J by 6 bases, 8 bases remained unmatched. Germline CDR1 is SQVTM and CDR2 is ANQGSEA. The CDR3 runs to 14 residues. CDR3: CSVLPRTGSGELFF. The CDR3 DNA sequence: TGCAGCGTTCTACCTAGGACAGGGTCCGGGGAGCTGTTTTTT.

V is TRBV18 and J is TRBJ2-3, with no clear D. Germline V gene sequence: CDR1 KGHSH, CDR2 LQKENI. Deletions cut 0 bases from V and 2 bases from J, with 6 bases between. The CDR3 totals 14 residues. The CDR3 is CASSPPLPTDTQYF. The DNA for the CDR3 is TGTGCCAGCTCACCACCGCTCCCCACAGATACGCAGTATTTT.

This clonotype showed up just a few times. The chain employs TRBV6-2 or TRBV6-3 and TRBJ2-1; 10 bases line up with TRBD2. Germline CDR1 is MNHEY and CDR2 is SVGEGT. J was trimmed by 6 bases and V by 6 bases; bases with no gene match: 8. This CDR3 contains 15 residues. The CDR3 DNA reads as TGTGCCAGCAGCCAGGCTAGCGGGAGCGCCAATGAGCAGTTCTTC. Amino acids: CASSQASGSANEQFF.

The chain employs TRBV3-1 and TRBJ2-6; unclear D gene. Germline lookup yields CDR1 LGHDT and CDR2 YNNKEL (reference sequence). V shed 2 bases and J shed 0 bases, with 5 bases lying between them. This CDR3 contains 15 residues. The CDR3 protein is CASSQLTSGANVLTF. Written as DNA, the CDR3 is TGTGCCAGCAGCCAATTAACCTCTGGGGCCAACGTCCTGACTTTC.

The chain carries TRBV29-1 and TRBJ2-5; 10 positions agree with TRBD1. The J call is doubtful: the DNA matches TRBJ2-7 better. Germline CDR1 is SQVTM and CDR2 is ANQGSEA. The CDR3 contains 14 residues. CDR3 region: CSVGQGATSYEQYV. The CDR3 DNA sequence: TGCAGCGTTGGACAGGGGGCGACATCTTACGAGCAGTACGTC.

This clonotype has more than one count but fewer than ten. The chain employs TRBV20-1 and TRBJ2-5; D ambiguous. The V end was cut by 6 bases, the J end by 0 bases, with 8 bases between. Germline V gene data show CDR1 as DFQATT and CDR2 as SNEGSKA (reference sequence). The CDR3 consists of 12 residues. The CDR3 region has the DNA TGCAGTGCCACGGGCTACCAAGAGACCCAGTACTTC. This encodes CSATGYQETQYF.

The rearrangement joins TRBV5-1 to TRBJ2-5; 7 bases are shared with TRBD2. J gave up 8 bases and V 4 bases, and 8 bases lay outside the gene matches. The CDR3 is made up of 13 amino acids. Germline V gives CDR1 SGHRS, CDR2 YFSETQ. The CDR3 DNA reads as TGCGCCAGCAGCGTAATGCGGGAGCTAACCCAGTACTTC. This encodes CASSVMRELTQYF.

In this sample, this clonotype turned up a few times. The rearrangement uses TRBV20-1 and TRBJ2-7; the match to TRBD2 covers 11 bases. The ends lost 6 bases at V and 4 bases at J; junction bases unmatched: 8. The CDR3 spans 14 residues. Germline CDR1 and CDR2: DFQATT and SNEGSKA (reference sequence). CDR3 loop: CSAESGTSGYEQYF. As DNA, the CDR3 is TGCAGTGCGGAGTCCGGGACTAGCGGTTACGAGCAGTACTTC.

In its sample, this clonotype was seen a few times. CDR3 residues: CASSPLLGQQQETQYF. The DNA for the CDR3 is TGTGCCAGCTCACCTCTCCTTGGACAGCAACAAGAGACCCAGTACTTC. The chain combines TRBV18 with TRBJ2-5, with a tentative D call TRBD1 (6 bases). This CDR3 has 16 amino acids. The germline V and J ends were trimmed by 3 bases and 2 bases, with 16 bases remaining between them. The germline CDR1 and CDR2 sequences are KGHSH and LQKENI.

This clonotype was detected only a few times. The chain employs TRBV3-1 and TRBJ1-2; the match to TRBD1 covers 10 bases. V lost 6 bases to trimming and J lost 8 bases; unmatched junction nucleotides: 9. Germline CDR1 reads LGHDT; CDR2 reads YNNKEL (reference sequence). The CDR3 has 14 residues. The CDR3 loop reads CASRGTGALRGYTF. The DNA for the CDR3 is TGTGCCAGCAGGGGGACAGGGGCACTAAGAGGCTACACCTTC.

The V call is TRBV10-3, the J call TRBJ2-5; 7 bases are a match to TRBD1. Germline CDR1 and CDR2: ENHRY and SYGVKD. V lost 7 bases, J lost 3 bases, and 20 bases stayed unmatched. The CDR3 has 18 residues. In nucleotides, the CDR3 is TGTGCCATCATTCACAGGGGCATTCTCTCCTCCGCCGAAGAGACCCAGTACTTC. Protein sequence: CAIIHRGILSSAEETQYF.

The rearrangement uses TRBV5-1 and TRBJ2-3; D is possibly TRBD1 or TRBD2 (5 bases each). The V end lost 5 bases, the J end lost 5 bases, and 21 bases lay between the germline ends. This CDR3 has 16 residues. Per germline, CDR1 SGHRS and CDR2 YFSETQ. CDR3 protein: CASRAIEGRSVDTQYF. For the CDR3, the DNA is TGCGCCAGCAGAGCCATAGAGGGACGGTCCGTAGATACGCAGTATTTT. Based on the CDR3 plus reference TRBV5-1 and TRBJ2-3, the full variable domain is KAGVTQTPRYLIKTRGQQVTLSCSPISGHRSVSWYQQTPGQGLQFLFEYFSETQRNKGNFPGRFSGRQFSNSRSEMNVSTLELGDSALYLCASRAIEGRSVDTQYFGPGTRLTVL.

The V gene is TRBV12-3 or TRBV12-4, the J gene TRBJ2-5; 9 bases agree with TRBD2. The trim removed 5 bases at V and 5 bases at J, leaving 9 bases unmatched. This CDR3 has 15 residues. The chain's CDR3 is CASSPLAGVRETQYF. DNA for the CDR3: TGTGCCAGCAGTCCCTTAGCGGGGGTGAGGGAGACCCAGTACTTC.

The chain links TRBV3-1 to TRBJ2-3, with a tentative D call TRBD2 (6 bases). The length of the CDR3 is 15 residues. From germline, CDR1 is LGHDT and CDR2 YNNKEL (reference sequence). Between the trimmed V and J ends, which lost 1 base and 4 bases, there was a span of 12 bases. The CDR3 bases are TGTGCCAGCAGCCAAGTGTTTAGCGGATCAGATACGCAGTATTTT. Protein: CASSQVFSGSDTQYF.

This clonotype was detected only a few times. This sequence joins TRBV2 and TRBJ2-5; D ambiguous. The end of the DNA is better explained by TRBJ2-7, so the J call may be wrong. Germline V CDR1 and CDR2: SNHLY, FYNNEI. This CDR3 has 12 residues. CDR3 nucleotide sequence: TGTGCCAGCACAGGAAACTCCTACGAGCAGTACTTC. Its translation is CASTGNSYEQYF.

The rearrangement uses TRBV27 and TRBJ2-7, with a tentative D call TRBD1 (6 bases). CDR1 MNHEY and CDR2 SMNVEV come from the germline V gene (reference sequence). V lost 7 bases, J lost 4 bases, and 17 bases lay in between. The CDR3 loop spans 14 amino acids. The CDR3 bases are TGTGCCAGCAAGGTACTAGGACAGCAATACGAGCAGTACTTC. This sequence encodes CASKVLGQQYEQYF.